These 9 T cell receptor beta chains share one sample of origin, sequenced in a study of T cell repertoires in cytomegalovirus infection. MiXCR was run by TCRdb on the reads, yielding one entry per CDR3 protein. The sample has some 240,000 distinct CDR3 sequences, about 15% seen once; the top ten hold 40% to 55%. Material: CD8+ T cells from PBMCs. These TCRs come from a human donor in good health (CMV status not recorded). Some clones in this sample may be carry-over from other donors' samples.

This clonotype occurred many times. The chain has TRBV7-9 and TRBJ2-1; D might be TRBD2 (7 bases). The ends were cut back, 5 bases at V and 6 bases at J, with 11 bases in the middle. Germline CDR1 and CDR2: SEHNR and FQNEAQ (reference sequence). The CDR3 is made up of 13 amino acids. The CDR3 region has the DNA TGTGCCAGCAGCCAGGGAGGGGGCAATGAGCAGTTCTTC. Protein product: CASSQGGGNEQFF.

This clonotype has just a few counts. The J gene is TRBJ1-2, the V gene TRBV20-1; D is perhaps TRBD1 (6 bases). CDR1 DFQATT and CDR2 SNEGSKA come from the germline V gene (reference sequence). V was clipped by 5 bases and J by 1 base, with 11 bases between them. This CDR3 region has 13 residues. CDR3 amino acids: CSAATGSNYGYTF. For the CDR3, the DNA is TGCAGTGCTGCCACAGGGAGTAACTATGGCTACACCTTC.

In its sample, this clonotype was seen many times. The V call is TRBV7-8, the J call TRBJ2-1; no clear D gene. This CDR3 is 19 amino acids long. From germline, CDR1 is SGHVS and CDR2 FQNEAQ. V was pared by 1 base and J by 0 bases, with 19 bases between. The CDR3: CASSLDPTAQISSYNEQFF. The CDR3 coding sequence is TGTGCCAGCAGCTTAGACCCTACGGCGCAAATCAGCTCCTACAATGAGCAGTTCTTC.

V and J are TRBV7-8 and TRBJ2-2, with no clear D. Germline-derived CDR1 and CDR2 are SGHVS and FQNEAQ. This CDR3 has 15 residues. Between the trimmed V and J ends, which lost 5 bases and 0 bases, there was a span of 10 bases. The DNA for the CDR3 is TGTGCCAGCAGCCCAATTGGGGCGAACACCGGGGAGCTGTTTTTT. Translated: CASSPIGANTGELFF.

Ten or more counts support this clonotype. This chain connects TRBV7-8 to TRBJ2-5; TRBD2 matches 11 bases. The CDR3 covers 16 residues. V lost 4 bases to trimming and J lost 1 base; unmatched junction nucleotides: 5. Germline-derived CDR1 and CDR2 are SGHVS and FQNEAQ. CDR3 nucleotide sequence: TGTGCCAGCAGCTCTTCTAGCGGGGGGCCCCAAGAGACCCAGTACTTC. Translating it yields CASSSSSGGPQETQYF.

The chain uses TRBV20-1 and TRBJ2-1, with a possible D match to TRBD2 (5 bases). In germline, CDR1 is DFQATT, CDR2 SNEGSKA (reference sequence). The CDR3 is 15 residues long. Trimming left V 3 bases short and J 5 bases short, with 17 bases between. CDR3 nucleotide sequence: TGCAGTGCTAGGTCTTTGTCTAGCCGGAACAATGAGCAGTTCTTC. Its protein is CSARSLSSRNNEQFF.

This clonotype came up many times. The CDR3 spells CASSFGTASYEQYF. CDR3 coding DNA: TGTGCCAGCAGCTTCGGGACGGCATCCTACGAGCAGTACTTC. V usage is TRBV5-6 and J usage is TRBJ2-7; D may correspond to TRBD1 or TRBD2 (5 bases each). This CDR3 spans 14 amino acids. V gave up 2 bases and J gave up 1 base, with 10 bases separating them. The germline V gene has CDR1 SGHDT and CDR2 YYEEEE. The full variable domain, completed using reference TRBV5-6 and TRBJ2-7, is DAGVTQSPTHLIKTRGQQVTLRCSPKSGHDTVSWYQQALGQGPQFIFQYYEEEERQRGNFPDRFSGHQFPNYSSELNVNALLLGDSALYLCASSFGTASYEQYFGPGTRLTVT.

The J gene is TRBJ1-1, the V gene TRBV29-1; D is perhaps TRBD1 (6 bases). The V end was cut by 1 base, the J end by 3 bases, with 12 bases between. The length of the CDR3 is 14 residues. Germline CDR1 SQVTM, CDR2 ANQGSEA. This chain's CDR3 is CSVEGGGADTEAFF. In DNA form, the CDR3 reads TGCAGCGTTGAAGGGGGGGGGGCTGACACTGAAGCTTTCTTT.

This clonotype was seen more than once but under ten times. The chain links TRBV27 to TRBJ1-1, with D perhaps matching TRBD1 (5 bases). The V gene's germline CDR1 is MNHEY and CDR2 SMNVEV (reference sequence). The CDR3 has 12 residues. The ends were cut back, 4 bases at V and 7 bases at J, with 10 bases in the middle. CDR3 region: CASSSGDGEAFF. CDR3 sequence (DNA): TGTGCCAGCAGTTCCGGGGACGGTGAAGCTTTCTTT.